The source of this T cell receptor (beta chain) is a study of shared clonotypes between healthy human individuals. Donors were healthy HIV-negative adults without recently reported acute infections or vaccinations. Turning to this clone: The antigen remains unidentified.

General study results and limits: About 5% was the fraction of naive CD4 clonotypes found shared across a few donors.

V was pared by 10 bases and J by 8 bases, with 20 bases between. This CDR3 comprises 14 residues. Germline CDR1 MDHEN, CDR2 SYDVKM. Produced via immunoSEQ multiplex PCR; TCRdb's table is partial and in-frame only. In the table there are 2 million to 2.5 million clones, around 95% of which are singletons. The rearrangement uses TRBV28 and TRBJ1-4; D is uncertain. The sample comprised naive CD4+ T cells sorted from blood. Described subset: CD45RA+ positively selected. The sequence was collected from a man younger than 35 in good health. Here the CDR3 reads CATVPTIMGEKLFF. Here the CDR3 DNA reads TGTGCCACCGTCCCCACTATCATGGGGGAAAAACTGTTTTTT.